This entry concerns a single TCR beta chain. This entry comes from a study of blood T cell repertoires in COVID-19. Whole-study context: COVID-19 samples, acute and convalescent, were from the United States, Italy and Spain. Sources were T cells, B-cell-depleted T cells, or PBMCs; the material itself was cDNA or gDNA.

The CDR3 loop spans 18 amino acids. V was shortened by 2 bases and J by 6 bases, with 21 bases between the two germline ends. CDR1 is KGHDR, CDR2 SFDVKD, per germline. The method was immunoSEQ multiplex PCR; TCRdb's version includes in-frame clones alone and lacks a portion of them. The table records approximately 130,000 clones, about four fifths of them present only once. The receptor was derived from a man of 80 years or more with active or convalescent COVID-19. This rearrangement joins TRBV24-1 to TRBJ2-2, with a weak D call TRBD2 (5 bases). Sample: peripheral blood. The CDR3 loop is CATSDSRLGVTYPGELFF. CDR3 DNA sequence: TGTGCCACCAGTGATTCGCGCCTCGGGGTCACCTACCCCGGGGAGCTGTTTTTT.